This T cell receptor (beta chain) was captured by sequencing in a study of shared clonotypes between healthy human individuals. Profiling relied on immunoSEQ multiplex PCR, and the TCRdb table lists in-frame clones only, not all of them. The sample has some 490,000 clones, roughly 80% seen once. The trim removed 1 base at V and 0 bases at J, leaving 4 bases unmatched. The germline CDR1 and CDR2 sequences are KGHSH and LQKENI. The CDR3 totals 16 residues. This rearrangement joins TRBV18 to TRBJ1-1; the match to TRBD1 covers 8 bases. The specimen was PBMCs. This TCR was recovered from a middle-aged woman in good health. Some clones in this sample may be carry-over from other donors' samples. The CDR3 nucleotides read TGTGCCAGCTCACCACGCGGACAGGGAATGAACACTGAAGCTTTCTTT. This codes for CASSPRGQGMNTEAFF.